The present TCR beta chain was sequenced within a study of naive and memory T cell subsets. This clonotype was seen ten or more times. CDR1 is MNHEY, CDR2 SVGAGI, per germline. The CDR3 has 18 residues. V was clipped by 8 bases and J by 0 bases, with 20 bases between them. Treatment described: skin biopsy from PPD injection site in Mantoux-positive individual. A UMI-containing oligonucleotide was joined by 3' ligation to the TCR cDNA template. Biopsied sites were PPD injections in people with a positive Mantoux test. The SP2 primer and nested alpha and beta constant region primers amplified ligated cDNA in four rounds. Each CDR3 protein is one row after TCRdb ran MiXCR on the UMI-ligation and nested PCR reads. The sample gives under 25,000 distinct CDR3 sequences, about 6% of which show up once; 6.2% is in the top ten.

This sequence originates from an adult in good health. V is TRBV6-5 and J is TRBJ2-6, with D unresolved. The source was skin, collected from a tuberculin skin test site. CDR3 residues: CASGMRQGLYSGANVLTF. CDR3 coding DNA: TGTGCCAGCGGTATGCGGCAAGGCCTCTACTCTGGGGCCAACGTCCTGACTTTC.